This T cell receptor (beta chain) comes out of a study of blood T cells in healthy people across ages. Findings and caveats of the study: There was no known CMV status for donors, so expanded clonotype changes were possibly confounded.

A sample-barcoded 5' primer and a J-beta primer mix were used in a second PCR of about 7 to 12 cycles. Every cDNA molecule carried a tag from a template-switch adaptor bearing 12 random nucleotides. TCRdb redid the calling of the 5' RACE reads with MiXCR, one entry per CDR3 protein. The repertoire holds some 900,000 distinct CDR3 sequences, with under 35% as singletons. The CDR3 covers 14 residues. The germline CDR1 and CDR2 sequences are SGHAT and FQNNGV. The V end lost 1 base, the J end lost 4 bases, and 8 bases lay between the germline ends. This clonotype was recorded at least ten times. The target antigen is unknown.

The J gene is TRBJ2-1, the V gene TRBV11-2; D is unclear. The sequenced material came from blood. This clonotype was obtained from an elderly woman in good health. The CDR3 DNA is TGTGCCAGCAGCTTAGGTTTCTTGTACAATGAGCAGTTCTTC. It specifies CASSLGFLYNEQFF.